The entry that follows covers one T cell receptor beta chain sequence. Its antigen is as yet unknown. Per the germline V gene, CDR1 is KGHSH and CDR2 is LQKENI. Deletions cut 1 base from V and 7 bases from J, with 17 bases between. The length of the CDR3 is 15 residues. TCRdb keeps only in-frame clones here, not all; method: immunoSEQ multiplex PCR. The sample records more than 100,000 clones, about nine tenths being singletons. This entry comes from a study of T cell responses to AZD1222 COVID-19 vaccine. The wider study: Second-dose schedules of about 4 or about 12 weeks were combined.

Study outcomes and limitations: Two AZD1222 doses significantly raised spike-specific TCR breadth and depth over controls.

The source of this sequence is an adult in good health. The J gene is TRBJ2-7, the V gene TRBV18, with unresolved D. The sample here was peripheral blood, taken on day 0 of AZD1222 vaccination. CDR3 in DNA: TGTGCCAGCTCACCACGAACTGATTTGGGGTATGAGCAGTACTTC. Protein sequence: CASSPRTDLGYEQYF.